This T cell receptor (beta chain) was captured in a study of blood T cell repertoires in COVID-19. Germline V CDR1 and CDR2: LNHDA, SQIVND (reference sequence). The length of the CDR3 is 15 residues. J was trimmed by 4 bases and V by 3 bases; bases with no gene match: 8. Generated by immunoSEQ multiplex PCR, the TCRdb table keeps only in-frame clones and is missing some. The profile shows around 26,000 clones, around 82% of them singletons. A few counts support this clone. The rearrangement joins TRBV19 to TRBJ2-7; 8 positions match TRBD1. The source of this sequence is a human donor in a cohort sampled during active COVID-19. The specimen sequenced was peripheral blood. The DNA for the CDR3 is TGTGCCAGTAGTATTATGACGGGACAGGCTTACGAGCAGTACTTC. Translated: CASSIMTGQAYEQYF.